This T cell receptor (beta chain) derives from a study of CD8 T cells in Susac syndrome. This clonotype was seen a single time. Reverse transcription of about 0.45 to 1 ug RNA was performed with random hexamers. Amplification of TCR beta CDR3 was carried out by immunoSEQ multiplex PCR, which covered 54 Vbeta and 13 Jbeta segments. TCRdb itself ran the immunoSEQ multiplex PCR reads through MiXCR, one entry per CDR3 protein. This table holds some 130,000 distinct CDR3 sequences, about 95% found once. Trimming removed 9 bases from V and 10 bases from J; junction bases left unmatched: 8. The CDR3 is made up of 13 amino acids. CDR1 is KGHDR, CDR2 SFDVKD, per germline.

The clonotype comes from a human donor in good health. The chain recombines TRBV24-1 with TRBJ1-1; 12 bases fit TRBD1. Sequencing was done on a sample of CD4+ T cells from PBMCs. The CDR3 coding sequence is TGTGCCACCTCGCCGGGACAGGGGGCTAGAGCTTTCTTT. This translates into CATSPGQGARAFF.